The 18 T cell receptor beta chains given below trace back to one sample, sequenced in a study of long-term antiretroviral therapy in people with HIV. Survey level was the resolution at which the v3.0 immunoSEQ assay ran. Clones were read by immunoSEQ multiplex PCR, and TCRdb kept only the in-frame ones, dropping some. Here the sample spans tens of thousands of clones, approximately 86% being singletons. The source material was unsorted PBMCs, sampled 0.8 years after starting antiretroviral therapy. Every receptor here comes from a woman in her twenties or thirties with HIV.

The chain uses TRBV5-8 and TRBJ1-1; D might be TRBD1 (5 bases). The V gene lost 1 base and the J gene lost 2 bases, with 9 bases spanning the gap. The CDR3 contains 14 residues. Germline V CDR1 and CDR2: SGHTS, YDEGEE. CDR3 loop: CASSLRGANTEAFF. The CDR3 DNA sequence: TGTGCCAGCAGCTTGAGAGGGGCTAACACTGAAGCTTTCTTT. The full variable domain, its missing parts supplied by reference TRBV5-8 and TRBJ1-1, is EAGVTQSPTHLIKTRGQQATLRCSPISGHTSVYWYQQALGLGLQFLLWYDEGEERNRGNFPPRFSGRQFPNYSSELNVNALELEDSALYLCASSLRGANTEAFFGQGTRLTVV.

The V and J genes are TRBV4-1 and TRBJ1-1; TRBD1 is a possible D gene (6 bases). The length of the CDR3 is 15 residues. Germline CDR1 is MGHRA and CDR2 is YSYEKL. With 1 base removed from V and 5 bases from J, the gap between germline ends came to 14 bases. In DNA, the CDR3 is TGCGCCAGCAGCCAAGGGTTCCGGGGGGCAACTGAAGCTTTCTTT. Encoded protein: CASSQGFRGATEAFF.

The chain joins TRBV11-1 to TRBJ2-1; D not resolved. The CDR3 contains 12 residues. V shed 5 bases and J shed 5 bases, with 7 bases lying between them. Germline V gives CDR1 SGHAT, CDR2 FQDESV (reference sequence). CDR3 nucleotide sequence: TGTGCCAGCAGCCCAGCAAACAATGAGCAGTTCTTC. This encodes CASSPANNEQFF.

This chain links TRBV7-9 with TRBJ1-1; weak D call: TRBD1 (5 bases). Between the trimmed V and J ends, which lost 3 bases and 1 base, there was a span of 12 bases. The CDR3 has 15 amino acids. CDR1 and CDR2 (germline): SEHNR, FQNEAQ (reference sequence). In DNA, the CDR3 is TGTGCCAGCAGCTTCCCTGGGGGAGAGAACACTGAAGCTTTCTTT. Amino acids: CASSFPGGENTEAFF.

The V call is TRBV5-5, the J call TRBJ1-1; D remains ambiguous. Trimming left V 3 bases short and J 7 bases short, with 7 bases between. Germline values: CDR1 SGHKS, CDR2 YYEKEE (reference sequence). CDR3 length equals 11 residues. CDR3 residues: CASSYGLEAFF. DNA for the CDR3: TGTGCCAGCAGCTACGGACTTGAAGCTTTCTTT.

The J gene is TRBJ2-1, the V gene TRBV9, with D tentatively TRBD1 or TRBD2 (5 bases each). The V gene lost 2 bases and the J gene lost 0 bases, with 12 bases spanning the gap. The CDR3 is 16 residues long. The germline V gene has CDR1 SGDLS and CDR2 YYNGEE. CDR3 bases: TGTGCCAGCAGCGTTGGGACCATGAGCTCCTACAATGAGCAGTTCTTC. Protein: CASSVGTMSSYNEQFF.

This clone was counted only a few times. The chain joins TRBV4-1 to TRBJ1-6, with D possibly TRBD1 on 6 matching bases. The CDR3 has 18 amino acids. V was pared by 1 base and J by 7 bases, with 20 bases between. The germline gives CDR1 MGHRA, CDR2 YSYEKL. The CDR3 protein is CASSQAITTGTNNSPLHF. Here the CDR3 DNA reads TGCGCCAGCAGCCAAGCGATTACTACCGGGACAAACAATTCACCCCTCCACTTT.

V usage is TRBV6-1 and J usage is TRBJ1-4, with D possibly being TRBD1 (5 bases). The CDR3 totals 14 residues. The V gene lost 2 bases and the J gene lost 8 bases, with 12 bases spanning the gap. In germline, CDR1 is MNHNS, CDR2 SASEGT. CDR3 loop: CASSESAGWEKLFF. The CDR3 DNA reads as TGTGCCAGCAGTGAATCCGCAGGGTGGGAAAAACTGTTTTTT.

The J gene is TRBJ1-2, the V gene TRBV19; D gene unclear. Germline V gene lookup returns CDR1 LNHDA and CDR2 SQIVND (reference sequence). The CDR3 has 12 amino acids. Trimming took 11 bases from V and 1 from J, leaving 11 bases between them. This CDR3 is CASPAINYGYTF. CDR3 bases: TGTGCCTCCCCGGCCATTAACTATGGCTACACCTTC.

The rearrangement uses TRBV4-1 and TRBJ1-5, with D hard to call. From germline, CDR1 is MGHRA and CDR2 YSYEKL. This CDR3 spans 14 amino acids. V lost 4 bases to trimming and J lost 9 bases, with 16 bases between them. The CDR3: CASSPQQSGPPQHF. As DNA, the CDR3 is TGCGCCAGCAGCCCTCAGCAGAGTGGTCCGCCCCAGCATTTT.

The genes are TRBV6-5 and TRBJ1-2; no clear D. Germline assignment: CDR1 MNHEY and CDR2 SVGAGI. The V end was cut by 5 bases, the J end by 7 bases, with 8 bases between. The CDR3 length is 11 residues. The CDR3 spells CASSTRFGYTF. In DNA form, the CDR3 reads TGTGCCAGCAGTACCCGATTTGGCTACACCTTC.

The chain links TRBV12-5 to TRBJ1-6, with D hard to call. Trimming cost V 0 bases and J 11 bases, with 8 bases left between them. The CDR3 length is 13 residues. CDR1 LGHNT and CDR2 FRNRAP come from the germline V gene. CDR3 protein: CASGLVPEPPLHF. The CDR3 DNA sequence: TGTGCTAGTGGTTTGGTACCGGAACCACCCCTCCACTTT.

The genes are TRBV2 and TRBJ1-1; no definite D call. The V gene lost 7 bases and the J gene lost 2 bases, with 14 bases spanning the gap. The CDR3 is 14 amino acids. The V gene's germline CDR1 is SNHLY and CDR2 FYNNEI. CDR3 region: CASKGDPENTEAFF. Here the CDR3 DNA reads TGTGCCAGCAAAGGTGACCCGGAAAACACTGAAGCTTTCTTT. The full variable domain, completed using reference TRBV2 and TRBJ1-1, is EPEVTQTPSHQVTQMGQEVILRCVPISNHLYFYWYRQILGQKVEFLVSFYNNEISEKSEIFDDQFSVERPDGSNFTLKIRSTKLEDSAMYFCASKGDPENTEAFFGQGTRLTVV.

This sequence joins TRBV28 and TRBJ1-2; a possible D gene is TRBD1 (6 bases). This CDR3 has 14 residues. V lost 7 bases, J lost 5 bases, and 17 bases lay in between. The germline gives CDR1 MDHEN, CDR2 SYDVKM. CDR3 coding DNA: TGTGCCAGCAACTCCATCAGGGGCTCATATGGCTACACCTTC. As protein: CASNSIRGSYGYTF.

This clone was detected only once. The chain joins TRBV7-9 to TRBJ2-1; unclear D gene. The length of the CDR3 is 15 residues. V was cut by 4 bases and J by 3 bases, with 13 bases left in between. The germline CDR1 and CDR2 sequences are SEHNR and FQNEAQ (reference sequence). The DNA of the CDR3 is TGTGCCAGCAGCTCGAGTATCGACGGCTACAATGAGCAGTTCTTC. Its translation: CASSSSIDGYNEQFF.

This clone was counted a few times. The rearrangement joins TRBV6-5 to TRBJ2-7; TRBD2 agrees at 8 bases. This CDR3 contains 13 residues. With 6 bases clipped from V and 8 bases from J, the junction kept 9 bases outside the gene matches. In germline, CDR1 is MNHEY, CDR2 SVGAGI. CDR3 region: CASSLISGDKQYV. Written as DNA, the CDR3 is TGTGCCAGCAGCTTGATTAGCGGGGACAAGCAGTACGTC.

V usage is TRBV2 and J usage is TRBJ1-6; no clear D gene. The V and J ends lost 3 bases and 5 bases respectively, with 8 bases between them. Per germline, CDR1 SNHLY and CDR2 FYNNEI. The CDR3 length is 14 residues. The DNA for the CDR3 is TGTGCCAGCAGTGAGGACGGTGATAATTCACCCCTCCACTTT. It translates to CASSEDGDNSPLHF.

This rearrangement joins TRBV18 to TRBJ1-2; the match to TRBD1 covers 8 bases. Trimming cost V 4 bases and J 5 bases; bases outside gene matches: 6. This CDR3 comprises 14 residues. Per the germline V gene, CDR1 is KGHSH and CDR2 is LQKENI. As DNA, the CDR3 is TGTGCCAGCTCACTTGAAACAGGGGGATATGGCTACACCTTC. Translating it yields CASSLETGGYGYTF.